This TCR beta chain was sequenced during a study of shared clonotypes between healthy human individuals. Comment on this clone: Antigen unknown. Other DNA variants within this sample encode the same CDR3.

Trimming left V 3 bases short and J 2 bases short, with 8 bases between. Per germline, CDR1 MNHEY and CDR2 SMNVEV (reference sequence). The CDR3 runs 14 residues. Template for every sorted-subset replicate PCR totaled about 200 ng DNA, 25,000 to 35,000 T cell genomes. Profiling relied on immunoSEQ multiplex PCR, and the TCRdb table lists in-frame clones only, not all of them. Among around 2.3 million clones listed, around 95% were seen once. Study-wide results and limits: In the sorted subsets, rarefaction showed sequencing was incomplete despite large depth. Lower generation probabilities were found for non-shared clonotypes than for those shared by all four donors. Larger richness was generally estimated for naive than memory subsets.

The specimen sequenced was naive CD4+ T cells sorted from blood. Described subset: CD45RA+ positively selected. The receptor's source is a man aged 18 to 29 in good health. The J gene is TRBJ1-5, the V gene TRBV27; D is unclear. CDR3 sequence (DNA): TGTGCCAGCAGTTTGGGATGGGGCAATCAGCCCCAGCATTTT. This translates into CASSLGWGNQPQHF.